This TCR beta chain was observed in a study of blood T cell repertoires in COVID-19. Study details: Italy, Spain and the United States were the sources of the convalescent and acute COVID-19 samples. The cDNA or gDNA used as material had been derived from T cells, B-cell-depleted T cells, or PBMCs.

The CDR3 sequence is 16 residues long. Germline V CDR1 and CDR2: MNHEY, SVGAGI. Unmatched junction bases numbered 9, after V lost 3 bases and J lost 10 bases. Here immunoSEQ multiplex PCR was the method, and the copy in TCRdb shows in-frame clones only, minus some. The table includes under 350,000 clones, 86% detected once. Cohorts were based on clinical histories the participants reported. Recovered Cohort 3 donors showed two negative PCRs, clearance, or symptom resolution. This chain joins TRBV6-5 and TRBJ2-2; 12 nucleotides line up with TRBD2. The sequence derives from a man aged 25-45 years who had recovered from COVID-19. Input material: PBMCs or T cells enriched from blood (not recorded which). The CDR3 sequence is CASSYQPGLAGAELFF. CDR3 coding DNA: TGTGCCAGCAGTTATCAACCGGGACTAGCGGGTGCGGAGCTGTTTTTT.